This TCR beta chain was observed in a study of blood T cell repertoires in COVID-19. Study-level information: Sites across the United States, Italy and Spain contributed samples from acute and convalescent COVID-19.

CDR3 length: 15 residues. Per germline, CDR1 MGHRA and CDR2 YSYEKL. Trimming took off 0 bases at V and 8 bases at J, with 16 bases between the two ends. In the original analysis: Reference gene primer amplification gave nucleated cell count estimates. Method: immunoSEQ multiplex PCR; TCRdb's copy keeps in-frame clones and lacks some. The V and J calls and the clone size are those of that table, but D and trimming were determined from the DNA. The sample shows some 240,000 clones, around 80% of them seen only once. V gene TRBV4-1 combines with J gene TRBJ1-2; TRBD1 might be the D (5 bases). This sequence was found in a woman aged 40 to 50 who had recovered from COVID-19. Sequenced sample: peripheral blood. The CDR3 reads CASSQDRGTLLGYTF. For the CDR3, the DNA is TGCGCCAGCAGCCAAGATCGGGGGACTCTTTTAGGCTACACCTTC.